Only one count was recorded for the clone carrying this T cell receptor beta chain. The source of the sample is a study of blood T cell repertoires in COVID-19. Study-level information: The study drew acute and convalescent COVID-19 samples from the United States, Italy and Spain. T cells, B-cell-depleted T cells, or PBMCs supplied cDNA or gDNA.

CDR1 MDHEN and CDR2 SYDVKM come from the germline V gene. V lost 5 bases to trimming and J lost 10 bases; unmatched junction nucleotides: 12. The CDR3 has 15 amino acids. As handled by the study authors: Reference gene primer amplification yielded estimated nucleated cell counts. The assay was immunoSEQ multiplex PCR, and TCRdb's table has in-frame clones only and misses some. That table furnishes V, J and clone size, whereas the DNA furnished D and trimming. The data contain about 260,000 clones, 65% to 90% of them singletons. The material sequenced was peripheral blood. The TCR sequence derives from a human donor in a cohort sampled during active COVID-19. The V call is TRBV28, the J call TRBJ2-1, with TRBD1 matching over 9 bases. CDR3 coding DNA: TGTGCCAGCAGTATCTCCGGGACAGGGCCTGAAGAGCAGTTCTTC. Its protein product is CASSISGTGPEEQFF.